The 26 T cell receptor beta chains given below trace back to one sample, sequenced in a study of cytomegalovirus exposure and HLA in healthy donors. With 60 Vbeta and 13 Jbeta primers, the PCR was carried out. The protocol was immunoSEQ multiplex PCR, while the TCRdb copy is restricted to in-frame clones and leaves out a portion. The repertoire holds approximately 100,000 clones, with around 83% as singletons. The sequenced material came from PBMCs. The receptors here all came from a woman aged 18-30 years in good health and CMV-seronegative.

This sequence joins TRBV28 and TRBJ2-5; TRBD1 might be the D (5 bases). Between the trimmed V and J ends, which lost 7 bases and 1 base, there was a span of 13 bases. Germline CDR1 reads MDHEN; CDR2 reads SYDVKM. There are 14 residues in the CDR3. The CDR3 is CASIADRLQETQYF. CDR3 coding DNA: TGTGCCAGCATCGCAGACAGACTCCAAGAGACCCAGTACTTC.

The gene calls are TRBV9 and TRBJ2-2; unclear D gene. CDR1 and CDR2 from the germline V gene are SGDLS and YYNGEE. Deletions cut 5 bases from V and 5 bases from J, with 4 bases between. The CDR3 is 11 amino acids. The CDR3 sequence is CASSETGELFF. In nucleotides, the CDR3 is TGTGCCAGCAGTGAGACCGGGGAGCTGTTTTTT.

With respect to this clone: At the DNA level, this CDR3 is encoded by other sequences in the same sample as well. The genes are TRBV7-2 and TRBJ1-5; D unresolved. The V and J ends lost 5 bases and 5 bases respectively, with 10 bases between them. This CDR3 contains 13 residues. Germline-derived CDR1 and CDR2 are SGHTA and FQGNSA. In DNA form, the CDR3 reads TGTGCCAGCAGCCTGGGCCAGCATCAGCCCCAGCATTTT. Protein product: CASSLGQHQPQHF.

The V gene is TRBV29-1, the J gene TRBJ2-2, with 10 positions matching TRBD1. The trim removed 7 bases at V and 4 bases at J, leaving 15 bases unmatched. Germline V gene data show CDR1 as SQVTM and CDR2 as ANQGSEA. The CDR3 consists of 17 residues. CDR3 nucleotide sequence: TGCAGCGGCATCACCGGGACAGGGGTATCAGGCACCGGGGAGCTGTTTTTT. Encoded protein: CSGITGTGVSGTGELFF.

The chain employs TRBV5-4 and TRBJ2-5; 8 bases map to TRBD2. V lost 0 bases and J lost 4; bases outside the gene matches: 8. The CDR3 is made up of 16 amino acids. Germline CDR1 and CDR2: SGHNT and YYREEE (reference sequence). CDR3 amino acids: CASSLGFGAGGETQYF. In nucleotides, the CDR3 is TGTGCCAGCAGCTTGGGATTCGGGGCGGGGGGAGAGACCCAGTACTTC.

V gene TRBV7-8 combines with J gene TRBJ2-1, with 10 bases identical to TRBD2. The CDR3 contains 17 residues. CDR1 and CDR2 from the germline V gene are SGHVS and FQNEAQ. The V gene end was trimmed by 5 bases and the J gene end by 5 bases; junction bases not matched to a gene: 12. As DNA, the CDR3 is TGTGCCAGCAGCCTACCTTTAGCGGGAGGCGACCACAATGAGCAGTTCTTC. This encodes CASSLPLAGGDHNEQFF.

This chain connects TRBV19 to TRBJ1-5; D not certain. The CDR3 runs 14 residues. Trimming stripped 8 bases from V and 0 bases from J, with 11 bases between. CDR1 and CDR2 from the germline V gene are LNHDA and SQIVND (reference sequence). CDR3 DNA sequence: TGTGCCAGTTCGGCCAGACTTAGCAATCAGCCCCAGCATTTT. The encoded protein is CASSARLSNQPQHF. Combining the CDR3 with reference TRBV19 and TRBJ1-5 gives the whole variable domain DGGITQSPKYLFRKEGQNVTLSCEQNLNHDAMYWYRQDPGQGLRLIYYSQIVNDFQKGDIAEGYSVSREKKESFPLTVTSAQKNPTAFYLCASSARLSNQPQHFGDGTRLSIL.

This clone was observed a handful of times. This chain connects TRBV19 to TRBJ1-1; 9 positions match TRBD1. Germline CDR1 is LNHDA and CDR2 is SQIVND (reference sequence). The CDR3 loop spans 16 amino acids. Trimming at V came to 4 bases and at J to 12 bases, leaving 18 bases not matched to a gene. The CDR3 DNA is TGTGCCAGTAGTAGCGACACAGGGGGCGCGCGGGCCCGGACTTTCTTT. Residues: CASSSDTGGARARTFF. Complete variable domain (other parts from reference TRBV19 and TRBJ1-1): DGGITQSPKYLFRKEGQNVTLSCEQNLNHDAMYWYRQDPGQGLRLIYYSQIVNDFQKGDIAEGYSVSREKKESFPLTVTSAQKNPTAFYLCASSSDTGGARARTFFGQGTRLTVV.

The chain joins TRBV2 to TRBJ2-1; TRBD2 agrees at 9 bases. V was clipped by 4 bases and J by 3 bases; unmatched bases: 1. Germline V gene lookup returns CDR1 SNHLY and CDR2 FYNNEI. The CDR3 contains 14 residues. The CDR3 region is CASSGLAVYNEQFF. CDR3 in DNA: TGTGCCAGCAGTGGACTAGCGGTCTACAATGAGCAGTTCTTC. The variable domain in full, completed from reference TRBV2 and TRBJ2-1, reads EPEVTQTPSHQVTQMGQEVILRCVPISNHLYFYWYRQILGQKVEFLVSFYNNEISEKSEIFDDQFSVERPDGSNFTLKIRSTKLEDSAMYFCASSGLAVYNEQFFGPGTRLTVL.

V is TRBV4-2 and J is TRBJ2-7; maybe TRBD1 (5 bases). Per germline, CDR1 LGHNA and CDR2 YNFKEQ. The CDR3 has 13 residues. V was cut by 0 bases and J by 3 bases, with 6 bases left in between. The CDR3 DNA reads TGTGCCAGCAGCCAAGATCAGGGCTACGAGCAGTACTTC. Protein product: CASSQDQGYEQYF.

Remarks on this clone: The junction departs from the called germline gene at one end, perhaps through a read error. This rearrangement joins TRBV7-9 to TRBJ1-6, with TRBD1 identical over 11 bases. The CDR3 has 16 amino acids. CDR1 and CDR2 (germline): SEHNR, FQNEAQ (reference sequence). The CDR3 reads CSSSRRTGGLSSPLHF. In DNA, the CDR3 is TGTTCCAGCAGCCGCCGGACAGGGGGCTTATCTTCACCCCTCCACTTT.

The chain joins TRBV28 to TRBJ1-3; D unclear. This CDR3 contains 14 residues. CDR1 MDHEN and CDR2 SYDVKM come from the germline V gene. With 11 bases removed from V and 0 bases from J, the gap between germline ends came to 14 bases. CDR3 residues: CAVWPHSSGNTIYF. The CDR3 coding sequence is TGTGCCGTGTGGCCTCACAGCTCTGGAAACACCATATATTTT.

Turning to this clone: The junction departs from germline at one end; a sequencing error may be responsible. The V call is TRBV7-9, the J call TRBJ2-7, with D possibly TRBD1 on 6 matching bases. Germline V gene data show CDR1 as SEHNR and CDR2 as FQNEAQ (reference sequence). The CDR3 spans 12 residues. This CDR3 is CASSLDAIDRWF. Written as DNA, the CDR3 is TGTGCCAGCAGCTTAGACGCTATCGACAGGTGGTTC.

This clone is judged medium-sized. The rearrangement uses TRBV4-1 and TRBJ2-7, with a weak D call TRBD2 (6 bases). Germline CDR1 reads MGHRA; CDR2 reads YSYEKL. The CDR3 consists of 16 residues. With 0 bases removed from V and 0 bases from J, the gap between germline ends came to 12 bases. This CDR3 is CASSQDAAGISYEQYF. For the CDR3, the DNA is TGCGCCAGCAGCCAAGATGCCGCGGGAATCTCCTACGAGCAGTACTTC.

In nucleotides, the CDR3 is TGTGCCAGCAGCGATTTGTCTATCCGGCGTACCGAGGGGCAGTATTTT. Its protein product is CASSDLSIRRTEGQYF. This chain joins TRBV5-4 and TRBJ2-3, with D possibly being TRBD2 (5 bases). Germline V CDR1 and CDR2: SGHNT, YYREEE (reference sequence). This CDR3 comprises 16 residues. Trimming cost V 4 bases and J 11 bases, with 26 bases left between them.

This clone was counted a single time. The DNA of the CDR3 is TGTGCCAGCAGCTTAGAGGGGGAGCTGGGGACAGATACGCAGTATTTT. Its protein product is CASSLEGELGTDTQYF. The rearrangement joins TRBV7-8 to TRBJ2-3; D is possibly TRBD1 (6 bases). Germline V gives CDR1 SGHVS, CDR2 FQNEAQ. Trimming took 1 base from V and 3 from J, leaving 14 bases between them. The CDR3 totals 16 residues.

This clone was recorded only once. The genes are TRBV7-6 and TRBJ1-2, with D unresolved. The CDR3 covers 14 residues. In germline, CDR1 is SGHVS, CDR2 FNYEAQ. Between the trimmed V and J ends, which lost 5 bases and 1 base, there was a span of 11 bases. CDR3 residues: CASSPPGVNYGYTF. CDR3 in DNA: TGTGCCAGCAGCCCACCCGGGGTTAACTATGGCTACACCTTC. The full variable domain, with the rest looked up from reference TRBV7-6 and TRBJ1-2, is GAGVSQSPRYKVTKRGQDVALRCDPISGHVSLYWYRQALGQGPEFLTYFNYEAQQDKSGLPNDRFSAERPEGSISTLTIQRTEQRDSAMYRCASSPPGVNYGYTFGSGTRLTVV.

The CDR3 region is CASSEKTGTGGNIQYF. The DNA for the CDR3 is TGTGCCAGCAGTGAAAAGACAGGGACGGGGGGGAACATTCAGTACTTC. The chain uses TRBV6-1 and TRBJ2-4; D may be TRBD2 (8 bases). The germline V gene encodes CDR1 MNHNS and CDR2 SASEGT. The V end was cut by 2 bases, the J end by 7 bases, with 18 bases between. The CDR3 covers 16 residues.

The rearrangement links TRBV29-1 to TRBJ2-3, with 7 bases that match TRBD2. V trimming: 6 bases; J trimming: 0 bases; junction bases outside the gene matches: 9. Germline V gene sequence: CDR1 SQVTM, CDR2 ANQGSEA. This CDR3 spans 15 amino acids. As DNA, the CDR3 is TGCAGCGTCCGACTAGCAGTACCTAGCACAGATACGCAGTATTTT. Its translation: CSVRLAVPSTDTQYF.

The CDR3, as DNA: TGTGCCAGCAGTTATGGGGGACTGGATAATTCACCCCTCCACTTT. This codes for CASSYGGLDNSPLHF. This sequence joins TRBV6-6 and TRBJ1-6, with TRBD1 as a possible D gene (5 bases). The CDR3 extends over 15 amino acids. The germline V gene has CDR1 MNHNY and CDR2 SVGAGI (reference sequence). V was pared by 3 bases and J by 5 bases, with 11 bases between.

The sample holds a few counts of this clone. J is TRBJ1-1 and V is TRBV27; D is possibly TRBD1 (6 bases). Germline V gene data show CDR1 as MNHEY and CDR2 as SMNVEV (reference sequence). The V and J ends lost 4 bases and 3 bases respectively, with 12 bases between them. The CDR3 runs 14 residues. The chain's CDR3 is CASSSQGFDTEAFF. The DNA of the CDR3 is TGTGCCAGCAGTTCACAGGGATTTGACACTGAAGCTTTCTTT.

The genes are TRBV7-7 and TRBJ2-2; a possible D gene is TRBD2 (6 bases). The CDR3 is made up of 16 amino acids. V gave up 1 base and J gave up 2 bases, with 11 bases separating them. Germline values: CDR1 SSHAT, CDR2 FNYEAQ (reference sequence). CDR3: CASSLEVGLNTGELFF. The CDR3 DNA follows: TGTGCCAGCAGCTTAGAGGTCGGACTAAACACCGGGGAGCTGTTTTTT. Using reference TRBV7-7 and TRBJ2-2 for the parts outside the CDR3, the full variable domain is GAGVSQSPRYKVTKRGQDVTLRCDPISSHATLYWYQQALGQGPEFLTYFNYEAQPDKSGLPSDRFSAERPEGSISTLTIQRTEQRDSAMYRCASSLEVGLNTGELFFGEGSRLTVL.

The rearrangement uses TRBV5-1 and TRBJ2-7; D possibly corresponds to TRBD1 (5 bases). The CDR3 totals 13 residues. Germline CDR1 is SGHRS and CDR2 is YFSETQ. V dropped 6 bases and J dropped 3 bases, with 13 bases sitting between them. As DNA, the CDR3 is TGCGCCAGCAAATGGGGCAGGGACTACGAGCAGTACTTC. Its protein is CASKWGRDYEQYF.

The chain links TRBV2 to TRBJ1-6; no reliable D call. The germline V and J ends were trimmed by 1 base and 3 bases, with 4 bases remaining between them. Germline loops: CDR1 SNHLY, CDR2 FYNNEI. The CDR3 has 14 residues. The CDR3 spells CASSEDSYNSPLHF. CDR3 nucleotide sequence: TGTGCCAGCAGTGAAGACAGCTATAATTCACCCCTCCACTTT.

The chain has TRBV9 and TRBJ2-5; 7 nucleotides match TRBD2. Looked up from germline, CDR1 is SGDLS and CDR2 is YYNGEE. This CDR3 comprises 14 residues. With 0 bases clipped from V and 2 bases from J, the junction kept 1 base outside the gene matches. The CDR3 DNA follows: TGTGCCAGCAGCGTAGACGGGGGGCAAGAGACCCAGTACTTC. Protein: CASSVDGGQETQYF.

Here the CDR3 DNA reads TGTGCCAGCTCACCGAACTGGGGGCAGCAGGAGACCCAGTACTTC. Translating gives CASSPNWGQQETQYF. The chain uses TRBV18 and TRBJ2-5; D is possibly TRBD1 (6 bases). The CDR3 contains 15 residues. Germline assignment: CDR1 KGHSH and CDR2 LQKENI. Trimming pared 3 bases from V and 5 bases from J, leaving 16 bases between. Together with reference TRBV18 and TRBJ2-5, the CDR3 gives the full variable domain: NAGVMQNPRHLVRRRGQEARLRCSPMKGHSHVYWYRQLPEEGLKFMVYLQKENIIDESGMPKERFSAEFPKEGPSILRIQQVVRGDSAAYFCASSPNWGQQETQYFGPGTRLLVL.